Below, 18 T cell receptor beta chains from the same sample are listed, as sequenced in a study of OX40 agonist ivuxolimab in advanced cancers. Method: immunoSEQ multiplex PCR; TCRdb's copy keeps in-frame clones and lacks some. The table has 20,000 or so clones, less than 95% seen once; the top ten hold more than 40%. The material was CD4+ or CD8+ T cells sorted from blood, obtained in a trial of the OX40 agonist ivuxolimab. These receptors were taken from an adult with an advanced solid tumor such as melanoma, head and neck, liver or kidney cancer.

The V gene is TRBV19, the J gene TRBJ2-1; 7 nucleotides agree with TRBD2. V dropped 3 bases and J dropped 2; count of bases not matched to a gene: 4. The CDR3 covers 15 residues. Germline V gene lookup returns CDR1 LNHDA and CDR2 SQIVND (reference sequence). In DNA, the CDR3 is TGTGCCAGTAGTATCGCGGGAGTCGCCTACAATGAGCAGTTCTTC. This translates into CASSIAGVAYNEQFF. Supplemented by reference TRBV19 and TRBJ2-1, the full variable domain reads DGGITQSPKYLFRKEGQNVTLSCEQNLNHDAMYWYRQDPGQGLRLIYYSQIVNDFQKGDIAEGYSVSREKKESFPLTVTSAQKNPTAFYLCASSIAGVAYNEQFFGPGTRLTVL.

The rearrangement links TRBV7-9 to TRBJ1-4, with TRBD1 identical over 8 bases. V dropped 7 bases and J dropped 6; count of bases not matched to a gene: 10. Per the germline V gene, CDR1 is SEHNR and CDR2 is FQNEAQ (reference sequence). The CDR3 contains 15 residues. The CDR3, as DNA: TGTGCCAGCAATGGGGGGGACAGGAGGTATGAAAAACTGTTTTTT. This encodes CASNGGDRRYEKLFF.

The rearrangement uses TRBV10-3 and TRBJ2-7; TRBD1 matches 8 bases. Germline CDR1 and CDR2: ENHRY and SYGVKD. This CDR3 is 16 amino acids long. V trimming: 1 base; J trimming: 2 bases; junction bases outside the gene matches: 7. CDR3 sequence (DNA): TGTGCCATCAGTGAGTTCTCGGACAGGGCTACCTACGAGCAGTACTTC. Protein sequence: CAISEFSDRATYEQYF.

This chain connects TRBV5-4 to TRBJ2-7, with unresolved D. Germline V gene lookup returns CDR1 SGHNT and CDR2 YYREEE (reference sequence). V dropped 3 bases and J dropped 0 bases, with 4 bases sitting between them. CDR3 length: 12 residues. CDR3 amino acids: CASSSGSYEQYF. CDR3 sequence (DNA): TGTGCCAGCAGCTCGGGCTCCTACGAGCAGTACTTC.

The CDR3 DNA is TGCGCCAGCAGCCAAGATATAGCTAGCGGTACCTACGAGCAGTACTTC. Protein: CASSQDIASGTYEQYF. The J gene is TRBJ2-7, the V gene TRBV4-3; 7 bases are a match to TRBD2. Looked up from germline, CDR1 is LGHNA and CDR2 is YSLEER. The CDR3 contains 16 residues. J gave up 2 bases and V 0 bases, and 7 bases lay outside the gene matches.

The chain couples TRBV14 to TRBJ2-3; no clear D gene. The CDR3 is 13 residues long. CDR1 is SGHDN, CDR2 FVKESK, per germline. Trimming stripped 1 base from V and 10 bases from J, with 12 bases between. CDR3 nucleotide sequence: TGTGCCAGCAGCCAAGGGGAAGTTTATGCGCAGTATTTT. Translated: CASSQGEVYAQYF.

V is TRBV27 and J is TRBJ2-7, with D possibly matching TRBD1 (8 bases). The germline V and J ends were trimmed by 4 bases and 3 bases, with 16 bases remaining between them. The CDR3 is made up of 15 amino acids. Germline assignment: CDR1 MNHEY and CDR2 SMNVEV (reference sequence). The CDR3 here is CASSSHTGGDYEQYF. The CDR3 bases are TGTGCCAGCAGTTCCCACACAGGGGGGGACTACGAGCAGTACTTC.

The chain joins TRBV4-3 to TRBJ2-7; 9 bases fit TRBD2. The CDR3 extends over 15 amino acids. Germline CDR1 is LGHNA and CDR2 is YSLEER. V dropped 0 bases and J dropped 6; count of bases not matched to a gene: 6. In DNA, the CDR3 is TGCGCCAGCAGCCAAGATTCTAGCGGGGCTCGCGAGCAGTACTTC. Protein product: CASSQDSSGAREQYF.

A remark on this clone: One end of the junction varies from germline; a read error may be responsible. Here the CDR3 reads CASSLGPQYEQYF. DNA of the CDR3: TGTGCTAGCAGCTTAGGGCCCCAGTACGAGCAGTACTTC. This chain connects TRBV7-7 to TRBJ2-7; no clear D. The CDR3 spans 13 residues. Germline loops: CDR1 SSHAT, CDR2 FNYEAQ (reference sequence).

This clone was observed once. V and J are TRBV14 and TRBJ2-7; the D is unclear. Germline V lookup: CDR1 SGHDN, CDR2 FVKESK. The V gene lost 1 base and the J gene lost 2 bases, with 3 bases spanning the gap. The CDR3 is 12 amino acids. CDR3 nucleotide sequence: TGTGCCAGCAGCCAAGCCCCCTACGAGCAGTACTTC. This gives the protein CASSQAPYEQYF.

This chain connects TRBV27 to TRBJ1-1, with a possible D match to TRBD1 (5 bases). Germline CDR1 MNHEY, CDR2 SMNVEV (reference sequence). The CDR3 is 13 amino acids. Between the trimmed V and J ends, which lost 7 bases and 2 bases, there was a span of 11 bases. Here the CDR3 reads CASTPGGNTEAFF. The CDR3 region has the DNA TGTGCCAGCACCCCGGGGGGAAACACTGAAGCTTTCTTT.

The V and J genes are TRBV11-2 and TRBJ1-6, with D uncertain. This CDR3 contains 18 residues. V was shortened by 4 bases and J by 6 bases, with 22 bases between the two germline ends. CDR1 is SGHAT, CDR2 FQNNGV, per germline. The CDR3 protein is CASSWQAIGVSFNSPLHF. CDR3 DNA sequence: TGTGCCAGCAGCTGGCAGGCTATCGGAGTCAGTTTTAATTCACCCCTCCACTTT.

The chain recombines TRBV7-3 with TRBJ1-1; tentative D call: TRBD1 (5 bases). Germline lookup yields CDR1 SGHTA and CDR2 FQGTGA. Deletions cut 1 base from V and 5 bases from J, with 8 bases between. This CDR3 is 13 amino acids long. The CDR3 protein is CASSLSRGTEAFF. The CDR3 DNA sequence: TGTGCCAGCAGCTTAAGTAGGGGAACTGAAGCTTTCTTT.

This chain uses TRBV15 with TRBJ2-7; the D is unclear. V lost 5 bases, J lost 4 bases, and 12 bases lay in between. The V gene's germline CDR1 is LNHNV and CDR2 YYDKDF (reference sequence). The CDR3 is 13 residues long. CDR3 nucleotide sequence: TGTGCCACCAGCCTCGCAAAGGGTTACGAGCAGTACTTC. The encoded protein is CATSLAKGYEQYF.

This clone has only a few counts. The chain uses TRBV7-2 and TRBJ2-5; possible D gene TRBD1, 5 bases. Per germline, CDR1 SGHTA and CDR2 FQGNSA. CDR3 length equals 13 residues. Deletions cut 6 bases from V and 5 bases from J, with 13 bases between. CDR3 bases: TGTGCCAGCAGGACCACTCAGGGTGAGACCCAGTACTTC. Amino acid sequence: CASRTTQGETQYF.

The chain couples TRBV4-3 to TRBJ2-3, with a possible D match to TRBD1 (6 bases). The germline V gene has CDR1 LGHNA and CDR2 YSLEER. Trimming removed 1 base from V and 2 bases from J, with 10 bases in between. The CDR3 has 15 residues. The CDR3 DNA follows: TGCGCCAGCAGCCAAGGACAGGCTTCCACAGATACGCAGTATTTT. It translates to CASSQGQASTDTQYF.

The chain is built from TRBV5-6 and TRBJ2-1; TRBD2 is a possible D gene (6 bases). Deletions cut 5 bases from V and 6 bases from J, with 18 bases between. Per the germline V gene, CDR1 is SGHDT and CDR2 is YYEEEE. CDR3 length: 15 amino acids. CDR3 residues: CASRPLVLASNEQFF. CDR3 coding DNA: TGTGCCAGCAGGCCGCTCGTACTAGCCTCCAATGAGCAGTTCTTC.

The chain has TRBV5-6 and TRBJ1-4, with 10 bases matching TRBD1. From germline, CDR1 is SGHDT and CDR2 YYEEEE. The CDR3 covers 14 residues. Unmatched junction bases numbered 1, after V lost 3 bases and J lost 5 bases. The CDR3 protein is CASSSGQGNEKLFF. Here the CDR3 DNA reads TGTGCCAGCAGCTCGGGACAGGGGAATGAAAAACTGTTTTTT. Looking up the rest from reference TRBV5-6 and TRBJ1-4 gives the full variable domain: DAGVTQSPTHLIKTRGQQVTLRCSPKSGHDTVSWYQQALGQGPQFIFQYYEEEERQRGNFPDRFSGHQFPNYSSELNVNALLLGDSALYLCASSSGQGNEKLFFGSGTQLSVL.